This is a list of T cell receptor beta chains from one sample in a study of shared clonotypes between healthy human individuals. Assay: immunoSEQ multiplex PCR; the TCRdb copy retains only in-frame clones and omits some. Of around 2.5 million clones listed, 93% are singletons. Material: naive CD4+ T cells from PBMCs. These receptors were collected from a man between 18 and 35 years old in good health. Some clones in this sample may be carry-over from other donors' samples. Each CDR3 is given with its conserved first and last residue.

j_gene,v_gene,CDR3aa
TRBJ2-2,TRBV9,CASSEWPGGELFF
TRBJ1-5,TRBV28,CASSPYRTGRKHF
TRBJ1-2,TRBV6-1,CASSEVGSLYGYTF
NA,TRBV6-5,CASSYSYRVGEQYF
TRBJ1-4,TRBV14,CASSPFRTGATNEKLFF
TRBJ2-7,TRBV5-4,CASSLEVGAGEYF
TRBJ1-1,TRBV28,CASSPRDGRLYMNTEAFF
TRBJ1-1,TRBV7-3,CASSQTRNTEAFF
TRBJ1-3,TRBV28,CASSLFRAGGNTIYF
TRBJ2-7,TRBV11-3,CASKGQGYEQYF
TRBJ2-3,TRBV15,CATSGTSGRALGTDTQYF
TRBJ2-2,TRBV28,CASSLGQGVRELFF
TRBJ1-1,TRBV18,CASSSVPGIEAFF
TRBJ2-5,TRBV28,CASSVRETQYF
TRBJ1-2,TRBV6-5,CASRPTANYGYTF
TRBJ1-3,TRBV7-6,CASSLGTGFGNTIYF
TRBJ1-2,TRBV14,CASSLARRESGYTF
TRBJ1-4,TRBV6-1,CASSSGATNEKLFF
TRBJ2-3,TRBV5-1,CASSPRTATTDTQYF
TRBJ1-2,TRBV4-1,CASSQEGQRPDGYTF
TRBJ1-1,TRBV2,CASSVTANTEAFF
TRBJ2-2,TRBV2,CASSVAETGELFF
TRBJ2-7,TRBV6-1,CASTDRVGYEQYF
TRBJ2-1,TRBV19,CASSSPGLSSYNEQFF
TRBJ2-7,TRBV11-3,CASSRGQGDYEQYF
NA,TRBV11-2,CASSLWGTENYEQYF
TRBJ1-1,TRBV5-5,CASSTRQGAGTEAFF
TRBJ2-1,TRBV19,CASTSGGPGNEQFF
TRBJ1-1,TRBV7-9,CASSLVGRNTEAFF
TRBJ2-5,TRBV28,CASSLHSQETQYF
TRBJ2-7,TRBV29-1,CSVVVREGYEQYF
TRBJ2-7,TRBV2,CASSLGLPPDEQYF
TRBJ1-5,TRBV29-1,CSAGTGDQPQHF
TRBJ2-5,TRBV10-3,CAIRIQGEETQYF
TRBJ1-5,TRBV7-9,CASSLDLGSNQPQHF
TRBJ1-2,TRBV28,CASSLRLVSNYGYTF
TRBJ2-5,TRBV7-2,CASSLVWEGSETQYF
TRBJ2-5,TRBV10-2,CASSGTQQGAQYF
TRBJ2-3,TRBV7-9,CASSLTLGRDETDTQYF
TRBJ2-2,TRBV6-4,CASSDSYRDRGLGSGELFF
TRBJ2-1,TRBV7-9,CASSNLAGATYNEQFF
TRBJ2-1,TRBV5-1,CASSFGTPGNEQFF
TRBJ2-3,TRBV4-1,CASSQQGLAGFTDTQYF
TRBJ1-1,TRBV7-3,CASSLQGSQNTEAFF
TRBJ2-1,TRBV5-1,CASRTGGTDNEQFF
TRBJ2-4,TRBV19,CASNRVGGILAKNIQYF
TRBJ1-4,TRBV5-1,CASSLEGRVNEKLFF
TRBJ1-5,TRBV9,CASSISGTGDQPQHF
TRBJ2-7,TRBV2,CASREQGVPGEQYF
TRBJ2-7,TRBV28,CASTSGGGPYEQYF
TRBJ2-2,TRBV5-1,CASSLGGTGAGELFF
TRBJ2-5,TRBV18,CASSQGTWQETQYF
TRBJ1-5,TRBV28,CASRNGLLGGNQPQHF
TRBJ2-4,TRBV5-8,CASSRGAKNIQYF
TRBJ2-3,TRBV7-3,CASSSTGTSGGYLGDTQYF
TRBJ2-5,TRBV2,CASSEGRETQYF
TRBJ1-1,TRBV18,CASSPSAASAAFF
TRBJ2-2,TRBV14,CASSPRGGSAELFF
TRBJ2-5,TRBV10-1,CASSESARGETQYF